This T cell receptor (beta chain) is from a study of esophageal squamous cell carcinoma under preoperative chemotherapy. TCRdb reprocessed the PCR reads with MiXCR, giving one entry per CDR3 protein. The sample has several thousand distinct CDR3 sequences; approximately 32% are singletons. This CDR3 is built from 20 residues. CDR1 and CDR2 from the germline V gene are MNHEY and SMNVEV (reference sequence). Time point described: before preoperative PTX-NDP chemotherapy. The genes are TRBV27 and TRBJ1-6; 7 bases map to TRBD1. The sample was acquired from a patient given preoperative chemotherapy. The sequence derives from a human donor with esophageal squamous cell carcinoma. The donor label of this sample is uncertain. CDR3 nucleotide sequence: TGTGCGATCCAGGAGCCGCGACGCGGGACAGCATTCCGGTGGCATTCACCCCTCCACTTT. Encoded protein: CAIQEPRRGTAFRWHSPLHF.